The 22 T cell receptor beta chains below were found in one sample sequenced in a study of control samples from healthy donors and cancer patients. Clones were read by immunoSEQ multiplex PCR, and TCRdb kept only the in-frame ones, dropping some. The table shows about 140,000 clones, with 90% to 95% occurring only once. Sample: blood. These receptors all stem from a man aged 35-49 years in good health.

The chain carries TRBV28 and TRBJ2-5; D is possibly TRBD1 or TRBD2 (5 bases each). In germline, CDR1 is MDHEN, CDR2 SYDVKM. V dropped 3 bases and J dropped 1 base, with 15 bases sitting between them. This CDR3 spans 16 amino acids. This chain's CDR3 is CASSLPGTFLQETQYF. The CDR3 DNA reads TGTGCCAGCAGTTTGCCGGGGACCTTCCTCCAAGAGACCCAGTACTTC.

The chain combines TRBV5-6 with TRBJ1-4; TRBD1 is a possible D gene (6 bases). Trimming removed 4 bases from V and 4 bases from J, with 14 bases in between. The germline CDR1 and CDR2 sequences are SGHDT and YYEEEE. The CDR3 has 15 residues. CDR3 protein: CASSATGHRNEKLFF. In nucleotides, the CDR3 is TGTGCCAGCAGCGCCACGGGACACCGTAATGAAAAACTGTTTTTT.

This clone was seen only a few times. The chain employs TRBV9 and TRBJ1-1, with D uncertain. This CDR3 comprises 16 residues. From germline, CDR1 is SGDLS and CDR2 YYNGEE. The V gene lost 0 bases and the J gene lost 2 bases, with 14 bases spanning the gap. CDR3 DNA: TGTGCCAGCAGCGTAGGCATAAGCGGGGTAAACACTGAAGCTTTCTTT. Amino acids: CASSVGISGVNTEAFF.

The chain joins TRBV6-1 to TRBJ1-4, with TRBD1 matching 7 bases. CDR3 size: 15 residues. The ends lost 1 base at V and 8 bases at J; junction bases unmatched: 7. Germline assignment: CDR1 MNHNS and CDR2 SASEGT. For the CDR3, the DNA is TGTGCCAGCAGTGAAGGACAGGGCCGAGGGGAAAAACTGTTTTTT. Its translation is CASSEGQGRGEKLFF.

The chain recombines TRBV4-3 with TRBJ2-3; D perhaps matches TRBD2 (5 bases). V lost 0 bases and J lost 1, with 8 bases in between. The CDR3 loop spans 15 amino acids. Germline lookup yields CDR1 LGHNA and CDR2 YSLEER. This chain's CDR3 is CASSQERRGTDTQYF. As DNA, the CDR3 is TGCGCCAGCAGCCAAGAACGGCGGGGCACAGATACGCAGTATTTT.

This clone appeared a single time. The gene calls are TRBV7-3 and TRBJ1-6; tentatively, D is TRBD1 (6 bases). Trimming pared 5 bases from V and 7 bases from J, leaving 12 bases between. Germline-derived CDR1 and CDR2 are SGHTA and FQGTGA. There are 14 residues in the CDR3. CDR3 sequence reads: CASSLGTTNSPLHF. The CDR3 region has the DNA TGTGCCAGCAGCCTCGGGACAACGAATTCACCCCTCCACTTT.

V is TRBV3-1 (or the pseudogene TRBV3-2) and J is TRBJ2-3; TRBD2 agrees at 10 bases. Germline-derived CDR1 and CDR2 are LGHDT and YNNKEL (reference sequence). The V and J ends lost 4 bases and 0 bases, in that order; junction bases with no gene match: 4. This CDR3 is 16 amino acids long. DNA of the CDR3: TGTGCCAGCAGCCCAACTAGCGGGGTTAGCACAGATACGCAGTATTTT. Translated, it gives CASSPTSGVSTDTQYF.

The V gene is TRBV27, the J gene TRBJ2-7; perhaps TRBD2 as D (5 bases). Per the germline V gene, CDR1 is MNHEY and CDR2 is SMNVEV (reference sequence). V lost 2 bases to trimming and J lost 3 bases, with 8 bases between them. CDR3 length: 13 residues. The CDR3 DNA is TGTGCCAGCAGTTTAGGAGGACTCTACGAGCAGTACTTC. Amino acids: CASSLGGLYEQYF.

The chain employs TRBV10-2 and TRBJ2-7; 7 nucleotides agree with TRBD1. The germline CDR1 and CDR2 sequences are WSHSY and SAAADI. The CDR3 contains 15 residues. J gave up 1 base and V 6 bases, and 9 bases lay outside the gene matches. The CDR3 spells CASRPDMGQSYEQYF. For the CDR3, the DNA is TGCGCCAGCAGACCCGATATGGGACAGTCCTACGAGCAGTACTTC.

The genes are TRBV6-1 and TRBJ2-7; 11 bases fit TRBD2. The trim removed 0 bases at V and 3 bases at J, leaving 4 bases unmatched. CDR1 and CDR2 from the germline V gene are MNHNS and SASEGT. The CDR3 covers 16 residues. The CDR3 region has the DNA TGTGCCAGCAGTGAAGCGGCCACTAGCGGGAGCTACGAGCAGTACTTC. Residues: CASSEAATSGSYEQYF.

CDR3 sequence reads: CASRLSTGASYEQYF. As DNA, the CDR3 is TGTGCCAGCCGTTTGTCGACGGGGGCGTCGTACGAGCAGTACTTC. The rearrangement links TRBV6-5 to TRBJ2-7, with D possibly called TRBD1 or TRBD2 (6 bases each). V shed 8 bases and J shed 4 bases, with 21 bases lying between them. Germline CDR1 is MNHEY and CDR2 is SVGAGI. The CDR3 runs to 15 residues.

J is TRBJ1-3 and V is TRBV19; D remains ambiguous. The germline CDR1 and CDR2 sequences are LNHDA and SQIVND (reference sequence). Trimming shortened V by 4 bases and J by 4 bases, and 8 bases separated the two germline ends. This CDR3 region has 13 residues. CDR3: CASSKAGGNTIYF. The CDR3 region has the DNA TGTGCCAGTAGTAAAGCGGGAGGAAACACCATATATTTT.

V usage is TRBV4-1 and J usage is TRBJ1-1; 8 bases are a match to TRBD1. This CDR3 has 15 amino acids. Trimming took 1 base from V and 0 from J; bases not matched to a gene: 1. Germline V CDR1 and CDR2: MGHRA, YSYEKL. CDR3 loop: CASSQGQGLNTEAFF. The CDR3 bases are TGCGCCAGCAGCCAAGGACAGGGGTTGAACACTGAAGCTTTCTTT.

J is TRBJ1-1 and V is TRBV7-9, with TRBD1 matching over 7 bases. After removal of 5 bases from V and 6 bases from J, the junction contained 3 bases not matched to a gene. The CDR3 consists of 12 residues. Per germline, CDR1 SEHNR and CDR2 FQNEAQ (reference sequence). The CDR3 here is CASSPGGPEAFF. In DNA, the CDR3 is TGTGCCAGCAGCCCAGGGGGTCCTGAAGCTTTCTTT.

The chain is built from TRBV4-1 and TRBJ2-3; 9 bases match TRBD2. CDR3 length: 17 residues. V gave up 3 bases and J gave up 0 bases; unmatched junction bases: 7. Germline lookup yields CDR1 MGHRA and CDR2 YSYEKL. The CDR3 sequence: CASSQPLSGGSTDTQYF. As DNA, the CDR3 is TGCGCCAGCAGCCAGCCCCTTAGCGGGGGCAGCACAGATACGCAGTATTTT.

The J gene is TRBJ1-5, the V gene TRBV28; TRBD1 matches 8 bases. V was pared by 6 bases and J by 2 bases, with 9 bases of the junction left unmatched. CDR3 length equals 16 residues. The V gene's germline CDR1 is MDHEN and CDR2 SYDVKM. The CDR3, as DNA: TGTGCCAGCAGCATAACCACAGGGGGTGGCAATCAGCCCCAGCATTTT. Translated, it gives CASSITTGGGNQPQHF.

V and J are TRBV7-9 and TRBJ1-4; D perhaps matches TRBD1 (6 bases). V was trimmed by 4 bases and J by 6 bases, leaving 12 bases between them. The CDR3 totals 14 residues. Germline CDR1 SEHNR, CDR2 FQNEAQ (reference sequence). CDR3 sequence: CASSWSRGHEKLFF. The CDR3, as DNA: TGTGCCAGCAGCTGGAGCAGGGGTCATGAAAAACTGTTTTTT.

V is TRBV7-3 and J is TRBJ2-5; no clear D gene. Per the germline V gene, CDR1 is SGHTA and CDR2 is FQGTGA. Trimming cost V 2 bases and J 5 bases, with 9 bases left between them. The CDR3 consists of 13 residues. This chain's CDR3 is CASSLFVSETQYF. The DNA of the CDR3 is TGTGCCAGCAGCTTATTTGTTTCGGAGACCCAGTACTTC.

The rearrangement uses TRBV24-1 and TRBJ2-5; D possibly corresponds to TRBD2 (6 bases). This CDR3 is built from 15 residues. The V gene lost 3 bases and the J gene lost 4 bases, with 14 bases spanning the gap. CDR1 is KGHDR and CDR2 is SFDVKD in the germline V gene. The CDR3: CATSDRRGGRETQYF. In DNA, the CDR3 is TGTGCCACCAGTGATCGGCGGGGTGGAAGAGAGACCCAGTACTTC.

The chain links TRBV29-1 to TRBJ2-1, with TRBD2 as a possible D gene (5 bases). V was trimmed by 4 bases and J by 2 bases, leaving 9 bases between them. The CDR3 length is 13 residues. Germline CDR1 reads SQVTM; CDR2 reads ANQGSEA. The CDR3 bases are TGCAGCGTTGTTCGAGCGGCCTACAATGAGCAGTTCTTC. This encodes CSVVRAAYNEQFF.

This clone has just a few counts. The V gene is TRBV25-1, the J gene TRBJ1-3; D not certain. Trimming left V 6 bases short and J 0 bases short, with 15 bases between. CDR3 length equals 16 residues. The V gene's germline CDR1 is MGHDK and CDR2 SYGVNS. The CDR3 DNA reads as TGTGCCAGCAGATTGGACGGACGGACCTCTGGAAACACCATATATTTT. As protein: CASRLDGRTSGNTIYF.

The count of this clone is one. The V gene is TRBV7-2, the J gene TRBJ1-6, with D uncertain. This CDR3 contains 16 residues. V lost 3 bases and J 3 bases, leaving 12 bases between the germline ends. Germline V CDR1 and CDR2: SGHTA, FQGNSA. CDR3 amino acids: CASSLTPGYYNSPLHF. The CDR3 DNA reads as TGTGCCAGCAGCTTGACCCCCGGCTACTATAATTCACCCCTCCACTTT.